Presented here are 22 T cell receptor beta chains from one specimen sequenced in a study of T-cell memory formation after mild COVID-19. TCRdb itself ran the 5' RACE reads through MiXCR, one entry per CDR3 protein. The sample includes hundreds of thousands of distinct CDR3 sequences, about a sixth seen only once; the top ten take 12%. The sample consisted of PBMCs or a T cell subset sorted from them (not recorded which). These receptor sequences come from an adult woman who had mild COVID-19 (a few samples of this study predate the infection). Cell type and time point are not known.

This clonotype was seen a handful of times. This chain joins TRBV6-2 or TRBV6-3 and TRBJ1-2; D unclear. In germline, CDR1 is MNHEY, CDR2 SVGEGT. The CDR3 sequence is 15 residues long. V shed 2 bases and J shed 4 bases, with 14 bases lying between them. The CDR3 DNA follows: TGTGCCAGCAGTTACACACCGGGAGTCAGCTATGGCTACACCTTC. Its protein is CASSYTPGVSYGYTF.

The CDR3 spells CSAEGWGGGQETQYF. The CDR3 DNA reads as TGCAGTGCTGAGGGTTGGGGGGGAGGACAAGAGACCCAGTACTTC. The chain carries TRBV20-1 and TRBJ2-5; 7 bases are a match to TRBD2. Germline V gives CDR1 DFQATT, CDR2 SNEGSKA (reference sequence). The CDR3 totals 15 residues. V was pared by 5 bases and J by 2 bases, with 11 bases of the junction left unmatched.

This chain joins TRBV15 and TRBJ2-5, with a possible D match to TRBD1 (6 bases). In germline, CDR1 is LNHNV, CDR2 YYDKDF (reference sequence). Between the trimmed V and J ends, which lost 0 bases and 5 bases, there was a span of 13 bases. This CDR3 spans 15 amino acids. The CDR3 sequence is CATSRDPGQLETQYF. In DNA form, the CDR3 reads TGTGCCACCAGCAGAGATCCCGGACAGTTGGAGACCCAGTACTTC. The variable domain in full, with the rest retrieved from reference TRBV15 and TRBJ2-5, is DAMVIQNPRYQVTQFGKPVTLSCSQTLNHNVMYWYQQKSSQAPKLLFHYYDKDFNNEADTPDNFQSRRPNTSFCFLDIRSPGLGDTAMYLCATSRDPGQLETQYFGPGTRLLVL.

The chain links TRBV19 to TRBJ1-5; maybe TRBD1 (5 bases). CDR1 is LNHDA and CDR2 is SQIVND in the germline V gene (reference sequence). The V end lost 5 bases, the J end lost 5 bases, and 13 bases lay between the germline ends. CDR3 length: 14 amino acids. The chain's CDR3 is CASSRGGNYQPQHF. The CDR3 nucleotides are TGTGCCAGTAGTCGGGGGGGGAACTATCAGCCCCAGCATTTT.

The chain uses TRBV12-3 or TRBV12-4 and TRBJ2-1; 8 bases are shared with TRBD2. The CDR3 extends over 14 amino acids. Germline trimming cut 6 bases from V and 3 bases from J; bases unmatched to any gene: 4. The DNA for the CDR3 is TGTGCCAGCAGCCAACGGGGGGGCTACAATGAGCAGTTCTTC. This encodes CASSQRGGYNEQFF.

The rearrangement joins TRBV7-8 to TRBJ2-3, with 10 positions matching TRBD2. V lost 6 bases and J lost 2; bases outside the gene matches: 11. Germline V gives CDR1 SGHVS, CDR2 FQNEAQ. The CDR3 is 17 residues long. CDR3 protein: CASSNPETSGYTDTQYF. DNA of the CDR3: TGTGCCAGCAGTAATCCGGAGACTAGCGGGTACACAGATACGCAGTATTTT.

A remark on this clonotype: The germline gene is not matched at one end of the junction; a read error may be the cause. V usage is TRBV7-7 and J usage is TRBJ2-3; D may be TRBD2 (5 bases). Germline CDR1 reads SSHAT; CDR2 reads FNYEAQ (reference sequence). CDR3 length: 14 residues. CDR3 coding DNA: TGTGCTAGCAGCTTAGGAGGAGAGCGGGATACGCAGTATTTT. It encodes CASSLGGERDTQYF.

The J gene is TRBJ2-3, the V gene TRBV4-1; 8 nucleotides align to TRBD2. This CDR3 has 15 residues. Germline lookup yields CDR1 MGHRA and CDR2 YSYEKL. The V segment lost 4 bases and the J segment 5 bases; nucleotides outside the gene matches: 8. CDR3 region: CASSPRGGQGDTQYF. The CDR3 region has the DNA TGCGCCAGCAGCCCGCGCGGGGGGCAGGGAGATACGCAGTATTTT.

The CDR3 sequence: CASSLLASEQFF. The DNA for the CDR3 is TGTGCCAGCAGCTTACTAGCATCTGAGCAGTTCTTC. This chain uses TRBV7-8 with TRBJ2-1; weak D call: TRBD2 (5 bases). Germline CDR1 SGHVS, CDR2 FQNEAQ. This CDR3 comprises 12 residues. The V and J ends lost 2 bases and 9 bases respectively, with 8 bases between them.

This clonotype appeared many times. The chain employs TRBV10-2 and TRBJ2-1; no clear D. Germline V gives CDR1 WSHSY, CDR2 SAAADI. The CDR3 extends over 14 amino acids. V lost 4 bases and J 4 bases, leaving 11 bases between the germline ends. CDR3: CASSVSQEYNEQFF. CDR3 nucleotide sequence: TGCGCCAGCAGTGTGTCTCAAGAATACAATGAGCAGTTCTTC.

The rearrangement uses TRBV10-3 and TRBJ2-1; D tentatively fits TRBD1 or TRBD2 (5 bases each). The germline gives CDR1 ENHRY, CDR2 SYGVKD. Deletions cut 10 bases from V and 0 bases from J, with 22 bases between. The CDR3 has 17 residues. CDR3 sequence: CATGDIGRTGSYNEQFF. For the CDR3, the DNA is TGTGCCACCGGGGATATCGGTCGAACAGGCTCCTACAATGAGCAGTTCTTC.

This rearrangement joins TRBV7-2 to TRBJ2-3; TRBD1 or TRBD2 may be the D gene (5 bases each). The ends were cut back, 1 base at V and 3 bases at J, with 17 bases in the middle. The germline gives CDR1 SGHTA, CDR2 FQGNSA. CDR3 size: 17 residues. In DNA form, the CDR3 reads TGTGCCAGCAGCTTAGGAGGGCCGGGACGCCTTACAGATACGCAGTATTTT. It specifies CASSLGGPGRLTDTQYF.

This clonotype was counted between two and nine times. Here the CDR3 DNA reads TGTGCCAGCAGCTCTACCCCGGGAGCATCCTACGAGCAGTACTTC. As protein: CASSSTPGASYEQYF. The chain employs TRBV11-2 and TRBJ2-7; weak D call: TRBD2 (6 bases). The germline gives CDR1 SGHAT, CDR2 FQNNGV. The CDR3 totals 15 residues. Between the trimmed V and J ends, which lost 4 bases and 1 base, there was a span of 14 bases.

The chain is built from TRBV9 and TRBJ2-7; 12 nucleotides match TRBD2. Germline V gene lookup returns CDR1 SGDLS and CDR2 YYNGEE. The CDR3 is made up of 15 amino acids. V trimming: 3 bases; J trimming: 7 bases; junction bases outside the gene matches: 8. Written as DNA, the CDR3 is TGTGCCAGCAGCGCGGCTAGCGGGAGGGCGTGGGAGCAGTACTTC. It codes for CASSAASGRAWEQYF. Complete variable domain (other parts from reference TRBV9 and TRBJ2-7): DSGVTQTPKHLITATGQRVTLRCSPRSGDLSVYWYQQSLDQGLQFLIQYYNGEERAKGNILERFSAQQFPDLHSELNLSSLELGDSALYFCASSAASGRAWEQYFGPGTRLTVT.

The chain links TRBV12-3 or TRBV12-4 to TRBJ2-7; D is ambiguous. The CDR3 totals 10 residues. V lost 8 bases and J lost 5, with 7 bases in between. In DNA, the CDR3 is TGTGCCAGCCTGTGTAACGAGCAGTACTTC. This codes for CASLCNEQYF.

V usage is TRBV5-5 and J usage is TRBJ2-7; D is perhaps TRBD1 or TRBD2 (5 bases each). The V end was cut by 0 bases, the J end by 1 base, with 11 bases between. Germline CDR1 reads SGHKS; CDR2 reads YYEKEE (reference sequence). The CDR3 spans 15 residues. CDR3 protein: CASSLVGTASYEQYF. CDR3 sequence (DNA): TGTGCCAGCAGCTTGGTCGGGACGGCATCCTACGAGCAGTACTTC.

This clonotype was observed a handful of times. The CDR3 is CASSVGVGSEQFF. Here the CDR3 DNA reads TGTGCCAGCAGTGTGGGGGTAGGGAGTGAGCAGTTCTTC. The chain carries TRBV6-5 and TRBJ2-1; possibly TRBD1 or TRBD2 for D (5 bases each). The CDR3 is made up of 13 amino acids. CDR1 MNHEY and CDR2 SVGAGI come from the germline V gene. The germline V and J ends were trimmed by 5 bases and 9 bases, with 14 bases remaining between them.

This clonotype occurred many times. V gene TRBV27 combines with J gene TRBJ2-2; the match to TRBD1 covers 10 bases. Trimming removed 2 bases from V and 6 bases from J; junction bases left unmatched: 3. The germline V gene encodes CDR1 MNHEY and CDR2 SMNVEV (reference sequence). The CDR3 runs 15 residues. The CDR3 sequence: CASSLDRGRSGELFF. The CDR3 DNA is TGTGCCAGCAGTTTAGACAGGGGGCGGTCCGGGGAGCTGTTTTTT.

The genes are TRBV7-2 and TRBJ1-1; D gene ambiguous. This CDR3 has 14 residues. V gave up 0 bases and J gave up 5 bases, with 10 bases separating them. CDR1 SGHTA and CDR2 FQGNSA come from the germline V gene. DNA for the CDR3: TGTGCCAGCAGCTTAGCTTTGGGGAGGACTGAAGCTTTCTTT. Translating gives CASSLALGRTEAFF.

This clonotype occurred a few times. The chain uses TRBV30 and TRBJ2-2; 14 bases map to TRBD2. CDR3 size: 16 residues. Germline V gives CDR1 GTSNPN, CDR2 SVGIG (reference sequence). V was pared by 5 bases and J by 4 bases, with 6 bases of the junction left unmatched. The CDR3 DNA is TGTGCCTGGGGGGGACTAGCGGGAGACGGCACCGGGGAGCTGTTTTTT. It translates to CAWGGLAGDGTGELFF. Supplemented by reference TRBV30 and TRBJ2-2, the full variable domain reads SQTIHQWPATLVQPVGSPLSLECTVEGTSNPNLYWYRQAAGRGLQLLFYSVGIGQISSEVPQNLSASRPQDRQFILSSKKLLLSDSGFYLCAWGGLAGDGTGELFFGEGSRLTVL.

This clonotype was picked up a small number of times. The V and J genes are TRBV20-1 and TRBJ1-2; 7 bases fit TRBD1. Unmatched junction bases numbered 8, after V lost 6 bases and J lost 7 bases. CDR1 and CDR2 (germline): DFQATT, SNEGSKA (reference sequence). The CDR3 spans 12 residues. This CDR3 is CSARTGSVGYTF. The CDR3 DNA sequence: TGCAGTGCGAGGACAGGCTCGGTTGGCTACACCTTC.

The DNA for the CDR3 is TGTGCCACCAGTGAAGGAGACAGCCTATACAATGAGCAGTTCTTC. Protein: CATSEGDSLYNEQFF. This chain uses TRBV24-1 with TRBJ2-1; D perhaps matches TRBD1 (5 bases). This CDR3 is built from 15 residues. From germline, CDR1 is KGHDR and CDR2 SFDVKD. Trimming stripped 4 bases from V and 4 bases from J, with 13 bases between.